The 29 T cell receptor beta chains listed next were all sequenced from one sample in a study of CD8 T cells in Susac syndrome. cDNA came from roughly 0.53 to 1 ug RNA primed by random hexamers. Each CDR3 protein is one row after TCRdb ran MiXCR on the immunoSEQ multiplex PCR reads. The profile shows over 150,000 distinct CDR3 sequences, roughly 92% of them singletons. The sample taken for sequencing was CD4+ T cells from PBMCs. These receptors were obtained from a human donor with multiple sclerosis.

This chain links TRBV20-1 with TRBJ2-5; 15 bases align to TRBD2. This CDR3 has 18 amino acids. Per the germline V gene, CDR1 is DFQATT and CDR2 is SNEGSKA (reference sequence). V shed 6 bases, J shed 0 bases, and the junction held 11 bases outside the gene matches. The CDR3: CSAAGTSGRNLYQETQYF. The CDR3 DNA sequence: TGCAGTGCCGCTGGGACTAGCGGGAGGAACCTGTACCAAGAGACCCAGTACTTC.

The V call is TRBV5-4, the J call TRBJ2-1; the match to TRBD2 covers 7 bases. CDR1 is SGHNT and CDR2 is YYREEE in the germline V gene (reference sequence). This CDR3 region has 15 residues. Trimming at V came to 4 bases and at J to 7 bases, leaving 11 bases not matched to a gene. This chain's CDR3 is CASSKSSGAGNEQFF. The DNA for the CDR3 is TGTGCCAGCAGCAAATCTAGCGGCGCGGGGAATGAGCAGTTCTTC.

The chain employs TRBV5-1 and TRBJ2-3, with D perhaps matching TRBD1 (5 bases). V was clipped by 4 bases and J by 3 bases, with 21 bases between them. The CDR3 contains 17 residues. Germline CDR1 reads SGHRS; CDR2 reads YFSETQ. CDR3 nucleotides: TGCGCCAGCAGCCTTAATGGACAACCCGGTGGGACAGATACGCAGTATTTT. It is translated as CASSLNGQPGGTDTQYF. Together with reference TRBV5-1 and TRBJ2-3, the CDR3 gives the full variable domain: KAGVTQTPRYLIKTRGQQVTLSCSPISGHRSVSWYQQTPGQGLQFLFEYFSETQRNKGNFPGRFSGRQFSNSRSEMNVSTLELGDSALYLCASSLNGQPGGTDTQYFGPGTRLTVL.

The genes are TRBV2 and TRBJ1-2; D might be TRBD1 (5 bases). This CDR3 contains 11 residues. The V and J ends lost 2 bases and 7 bases respectively, with 5 bases between them. Germline CDR1 reads SNHLY; CDR2 reads FYNNEI. CDR3: CASSEQGGYTF. CDR3 in DNA: TGTGCCAGCAGTGAACAGGGTGGCTACACCTTC. Full variable domain (outside the CDR3, taken from reference TRBV2 and TRBJ1-2): EPEVTQTPSHQVTQMGQEVILRCVPISNHLYFYWYRQILGQKVEFLVSFYNNEISEKSEIFDDQFSVERPDGSNFTLKIRSTKLEDSAMYFCASSEQGGYTFGSGTRLTVV.

The chain links TRBV5-1 to TRBJ1-2, with no clear D. Germline V CDR1 and CDR2: SGHRS, YFSETQ. Trimming removed 4 bases from V and 0 bases from J, with 10 bases in between. The CDR3 has 14 amino acids. CDR3 bases: TGCGCCAGCAGCCTCGGCGAAACTAACTATGGCTACACCTTC. This sequence encodes CASSLGETNYGYTF.

The chain carries TRBV2 and TRBJ1-2, with TRBD1 matching over 7 bases. The V segment lost 5 bases and the J segment 3 bases; nucleotides outside the gene matches: 15. The CDR3 has 17 amino acids. Germline V gene lookup returns CDR1 SNHLY and CDR2 FYNNEI. In DNA form, the CDR3 reads TGTGCCAGCAGTATAGAGCCGGTGCGACAGGGCTACTATGGCTACACCTTC. Translating it yields CASSIEPVRQGYYGYTF.

CDR3 in amino acids: CASSSRGQGMNTEAFF. The DNA of the CDR3 is TGCGCCAGCAGCTCCAGGGGGCAGGGGATGAACACTGAAGCTTTCTTT. The V and J genes are TRBV5-1 and TRBJ1-1, with 8 bases identical to TRBD1. V was clipped by 3 bases and J by 0 bases; unmatched bases: 7. The CDR3 spans 16 residues. Germline V gene lookup returns CDR1 SGHRS and CDR2 YFSETQ.

The chain combines TRBV18 with TRBJ2-7; D ambiguous. The CDR3 totals 13 residues. The ends were cut back, 3 bases at V and 1 base at J, with 7 bases in the middle. Germline values: CDR1 KGHSH, CDR2 LQKENI. CDR3 sequence reads: CASSPRESYEQYF. CDR3 bases: TGTGCCAGCTCACCCAGAGAATCCTACGAGCAGTACTTC.

The V gene is TRBV28, the J gene TRBJ2-6; D not resolved. The CDR3 contains 15 residues. CDR1 is MDHEN, CDR2 SYDVKM, per germline. Deletions cut 1 base from V and 0 bases from J, with 4 bases between. The CDR3: CASSLYGSGANVLTF. For the CDR3, the DNA is TGTGCCAGCAGTTTATACGGCTCTGGGGCCAACGTCCTGACTTTC.

This chain joins TRBV20-1 and TRBJ1-6; possibly TRBD1 for D (5 bases). CDR1 DFQATT and CDR2 SNEGSKA come from the germline V gene (reference sequence). CDR3 length equals 17 residues. The V and J ends lost 2 bases and 7 bases respectively, with 21 bases between them. The chain's CDR3 is CSARSGSQPQFNSPLHF. The CDR3 DNA reads as TGCAGTGCTAGATCAGGGTCCCAGCCCCAGTTCAATTCACCCCTCCACTTT.

V gene TRBV6-2 or TRBV6-3 combines with J gene TRBJ2-1, with D tentatively TRBD1 or TRBD2 (6 bases each). The germline gives CDR1 MNHEY, CDR2 SVGEGT. There are 15 residues in the CDR3. Trimming cost V 5 bases and J 2 bases, with 13 bases left between them. Written as DNA, the CDR3 is TGTGCCAGCAGTCCAGTCGGGGGCACCTACAATGAGCAGTTCTTC. It yields the protein CASSPVGGTYNEQFF.

This clonotype appeared once. The rearrangement uses TRBV2 and TRBJ1-5; possibly TRBD1 for D (6 bases). The V end lost 8 bases, the J end lost 10 bases, and 21 bases lay between the germline ends. CDR3 length: 14 amino acids. Germline values: CDR1 SNHLY, CDR2 FYNNEI. The CDR3 DNA reads as TGTGCCAGCTCCCAGGGGAACCCGGCGAGACCCCAGCATTTT. Protein sequence: CASSQGNPARPQHF.

The chain combines TRBV11-2 with TRBJ1-1; no clear D gene. V was shortened by 3 bases and J by 0 bases, with 17 bases between the two germline ends. CDR3 size: 17 residues. Germline lookup yields CDR1 SGHAT and CDR2 FQNNGV. The CDR3, as DNA: TGTGCCAGCAGCTTTAAAATCGGCAGCCTAATGAACACTGAAGCTTTCTTT. Its protein is CASSFKIGSLMNTEAFF.

The CDR3 sequence: CASSTTDRRSETQYF. The CDR3 region has the DNA TGCGCCAGCAGCACAACGGACAGGCGGTCAGAGACCCAGTACTTC. The chain is built from TRBV5-1 and TRBJ2-5, with TRBD1 matching 7 bases. Germline-derived CDR1 and CDR2 are SGHRS and YFSETQ. The CDR3 runs 15 residues. Trimming removed 4 bases from V and 4 bases from J; junction bases left unmatched: 10.

The chain links TRBV6-2 or TRBV6-3 to TRBJ2-7; TRBD1 agrees at 8 bases. The V gene end was trimmed by 5 bases and the J gene end by 2 bases; junction bases not matched to a gene: 11. Germline CDR1 is MNHEY and CDR2 is SVGEGT. There are 16 residues in the CDR3. The CDR3 loop reads CASSPGQGSRTYEQYF. CDR3 bases: TGTGCCAGCAGTCCCGGACAGGGCTCGAGAACCTACGAGCAGTACTTC.

J is TRBJ2-7 and V is TRBV4-3; TRBD1 aligns across 9 bases. V lost 0 bases, J lost 5 bases, and 2 bases stayed unmatched. The germline CDR1 and CDR2 sequences are LGHNA and YSLEER. This CDR3 contains 14 residues. CDR3 in amino acids: CASSQDDRGNEQYF. CDR3 nucleotide sequence: TGCGCCAGCAGCCAAGATGACAGGGGGAACGAGCAGTACTTC.

CDR3 region: CASNPQDSNQPQHF. The CDR3, as DNA: TGTGCCAGCAACCCGCAGGATAGCAATCAGCCCCAGCATTTT. V gene TRBV6-2 or TRBV6-3 combines with J gene TRBJ1-5; D not resolved. The CDR3 totals 14 residues. Trimming took 7 bases from V and 0 from J, leaving 10 bases between them. Germline assignment: CDR1 MNHEY and CDR2 SVGEGT.

This sequence joins TRBV20-1 and TRBJ2-5; 8 nucleotides align to TRBD2. CDR1 is DFQATT, CDR2 SNEGSKA, per germline (reference sequence). The ends lost 2 bases at V and 3 bases at J; junction bases unmatched: 2. This CDR3 has 13 residues. The CDR3 reads CSARIAGKETQYF. CDR3 DNA: TGCAGTGCTAGAATAGCGGGAAAAGAGACCCAGTACTTC.

The chain employs TRBV5-1 and TRBJ1-5; D might be TRBD1 (6 bases). The CDR3 has 15 residues. The V end lost 0 bases, the J end lost 6 bases, and 13 bases lay between the germline ends. The germline gives CDR1 SGHRS, CDR2 YFSETQ. The DNA of the CDR3 is TGCGCCAGCAGCTTGGGGGAGGGAGGGGGTCAGCCCCAGCATTTT. This gives the protein CASSLGEGGGQPQHF.

The V gene is TRBV12-3 or TRBV12-4, the J gene TRBJ2-1; the D gene could be TRBD1 or TRBD2 (5 bases each). Trimming took 8 bases from V and 6 from J, leaving 17 bases between them. The CDR3 spans 14 residues. The DNA of the CDR3 is TGTGCCAGCCTGTCGTCCGGGGCCCTCAATGAGCAGTTCTTC. Translating it yields CASLSSGALNEQFF.

The J gene is TRBJ1-1, the V gene TRBV24-1; 7 nucleotides line up with TRBD1. The V segment lost 5 bases and the J segment 5 bases; nucleotides outside the gene matches: 10. The CDR3 totals 15 residues. Germline V gene data show CDR1 as KGHDR and CDR2 as SFDVKD. CDR3 in DNA: TGTGCCACCAGTGCAGCGACGACAGGGAGAACTGAAGCTTTCTTT. Translation: CATSAATTGRTEAFF.

The chain links TRBV30 to TRBJ1-5; D gene uncertain. The CDR3 has 15 residues. Trimming left V 3 bases short and J 3 bases short, with 15 bases between. The germline V gene encodes CDR1 GTSNPN and CDR2 SVGIG (reference sequence). DNA of the CDR3: TGTGCCTGGAGGCCGGCGGACGGGGACAATCAGCCCCAGCATTTT. This codes for CAWRPADGDNQPQHF.

J is TRBJ2-7 and V is TRBV4-3; D perhaps matches TRBD2 (5 bases). The V end lost 0 bases, the J end lost 7 bases, and 22 bases lay between the germline ends. The CDR3 spans 17 residues. The germline CDR1 and CDR2 sequences are LGHNA and YSLEER. The DNA for the CDR3 is TGCGCCAGCAGCCAAGATCGAGGGAAGCGGAAGACGGGGGAGCAGTACTTC. It encodes CASSQDRGKRKTGEQYF.

J is TRBJ2-2 and V is TRBV9; TRBD1 agrees at 7 bases. CDR3 length: 14 residues. Germline-derived CDR1 and CDR2 are SGDLS and YYNGEE. Losses at the gene ends were 3 bases for V and 4 bases for J; bases not matched to a gene: 3. The CDR3 DNA is TGTGCCAGCAGCGCCAGGGGGATCACCGGGGAGCTGTTTTTT. Residues: CASSARGITGELFF. Using reference TRBV9 and TRBJ2-2 for the parts outside the CDR3, the full variable domain is DSGVTQTPKHLITATGQRVTLRCSPRSGDLSVYWYQQSLDQGLQFLIQYYNGEERAKGNILERFSAQQFPDLHSELNLSSLELGDSALYFCASSARGITGELFFGEGSRLTVL.

V gene TRBV2 combines with J gene TRBJ2-1, with D perhaps TRBD2 (5 bases). The V gene lost 7 bases and the J gene lost 9 bases, with 10 bases spanning the gap. Germline V CDR1 and CDR2: SNHLY, FYNNEI. The CDR3 runs to 11 residues. The DNA for the CDR3 is TGTGCCAGCACCGGAGAGGGTGAGCAGTTCTTC. Its protein product is CASTGEGEQFF.

The genes are TRBV20-1 and TRBJ2-7; D uncertain. CDR1 and CDR2 from the germline V gene are DFQATT and SNEGSKA (reference sequence). CDR3 length: 12 amino acids. V lost 7 bases to trimming and J lost 0 bases, with 10 bases between them. CDR3 sequence: CSVAKSSYEQYF. The CDR3 coding sequence is TGCAGTGTCGCCAAGAGCTCCTACGAGCAGTACTTC.

This chain links TRBV12-3 or TRBV12-4 with TRBJ2-7; 7 bases match TRBD1. The CDR3 spans 16 residues. V lost 6 bases, J lost 0 bases, and 11 bases stayed unmatched. The CDR3 DNA reads TGTGCCAGCAGCCCGAACCGGGACAGCGTCTCCTACGAGCAGTACTTC. This sequence encodes CASSPNRDSVSYEQYF.

The gene calls are TRBV29-1 and TRBJ1-1, with D hard to call. The V and J ends lost 7 bases and 0 bases respectively, with 12 bases between them. Germline CDR1 and CDR2: SQVTM and ANQGSEA. The CDR3 runs to 13 residues. The CDR3 is CSGSSSLNTEAFF. In DNA, the CDR3 is TGCAGCGGTAGTAGCAGCTTGAACACTGAAGCTTTCTTT.

The genes are TRBV9 and TRBJ1-1; D unresolved. The germline V gene encodes CDR1 SGDLS and CDR2 YYNGEE. CDR3 length: 14 residues. Trimming removed 0 bases at V and 5 bases at J, with 11 bases between. The CDR3 nucleotides are TGTGCCAGCAGCGTAGAAGGAAGCAGTACTGAAGCTTTCTTT. Residues: CASSVEGSSTEAFF.